A single sample gave rise to the 28 T cell receptor beta chains below, sequenced in a study of T-cell memory formation after mild COVID-19. In TCRdb, the 5' RACE reads were re-called with MiXCR into one record per CDR3 protein. The sample carries some 150,000 distinct CDR3 sequences, about 5.7% recorded once. The specimen was PBMCs or a T cell subset sorted from them (not recorded which). These receptors were obtained from an adult woman who had mild COVID-19 (a few samples of this study predate the infection). Cell type and time point are not known.

The chain recombines TRBV5-1 with TRBJ2-1; perhaps TRBD1 as D (6 bases). V lost 4 bases to trimming and J lost 9 bases, with 20 bases between them. Germline V CDR1 and CDR2: SGHRS, YFSETQ. The CDR3 length is 15 residues. This chain's CDR3 is CASSPQGIPNAEQFF. The CDR3 nucleotides are TGCGCCAGCAGCCCTCAGGGGATCCCCAATGCTGAGCAGTTCTTC.

This clonotype was recorded at least ten times. CDR3: CASSQGRREGLTGELFF. DNA for the CDR3: TGCGCCAGCAGCCAAGGGCGGCGGGAGGGCCTCACCGGGGAGCTGTTTTTT. The chain combines TRBV4-1 with TRBJ2-2, with 9 positions matching TRBD2. The CDR3 extends over 17 amino acids. With 1 base clipped from V and 4 bases from J, the junction kept 7 bases outside the gene matches. Germline loops: CDR1 MGHRA, CDR2 YSYEKL.

The chain joins TRBV12-3 or TRBV12-4 to TRBJ2-3; 10 bases line up with TRBD2. The CDR3 totals 16 residues. The junction had 9 bases not matched to a gene; V was cut back by 5 bases and J by 4 bases. The CDR3 loop is CASSLKAGGFPDTQYF. Here the CDR3 DNA reads TGTGCCAGCAGTCTCAAAGCGGGGGGGTTTCCAGATACGCAGTATTTT.

This chain links TRBV3-1 with TRBJ2-2; 12 positions match TRBD2. J was trimmed by 3 bases and V by 1 base; bases with no gene match: 3. CDR1 and CDR2 (germline): LGHDT, YNNKEL (reference sequence). The CDR3 runs 17 residues. In DNA form, the CDR3 reads TGTGCCAGCAGCCAAGGAGGACTAGCGGGGTACACCGGGGAGCTGTTTTTT. As protein: CASSQGGLAGYTGELFF.

This clonotype was observed at least ten times. This chain joins TRBV29-1 and TRBJ2-3; weak D call: TRBD2 (6 bases). CDR1 is SQVTM and CDR2 is ANQGSEA in the germline V gene. This CDR3 comprises 13 residues. Written as DNA, the CDR3 is TGCACCGGGACTGGGGTGTCGACAGATACGCAGTATTTT. Translated: CTGTGVSTDTQYF.

This clonotype has at least ten counts. J is TRBJ2-3 and V is TRBV5-4; TRBD1 or TRBD2 may be the D gene (5 bases each). With 4 bases removed from V and 2 bases from J, the gap between germline ends came to 17 bases. Germline V gene sequence: CDR1 SGHNT, CDR2 YYREEE (reference sequence). This CDR3 comprises 16 residues. In nucleotides, the CDR3 is TGTGCCAGCAGCCACAAGGATGGGGGAGCCACAGATACGCAGTATTTT. Its translation: CASSHKDGGATDTQYF.

This clonotype turned up a few times. V is TRBV5-5 and J is TRBJ2-7; either TRBD1 or TRBD2 may fit D (5 bases each). Trimming cost V 4 bases and J 4 bases, with 21 bases left between them. This CDR3 contains 16 residues. Germline CDR1 and CDR2: SGHKS and YYEKEE (reference sequence). This CDR3 reads CASSRGPGPVTYEQYF. Written as DNA, the CDR3 is TGTGCCAGCAGCCGTGGACCGGGGCCTGTAACTTACGAGCAGTACTTC.

The chain carries TRBV20-1 and TRBJ2-3; 12 positions match TRBD2. Germline V gene data show CDR1 as DFQATT and CDR2 as SNEGSKA (reference sequence). The CDR3 runs to 15 residues. J lost 4 bases, V lost 6 bases, and 8 bases had no gene match. CDR3 in amino acids: CSASLAGGRSDTQYF. Here the CDR3 DNA reads TGCAGTGCGAGTCTAGCGGGAGGGCGCTCAGATACGCAGTATTTT.

The rearrangement uses TRBV5-5 and TRBJ2-7, with a tentative D call TRBD2 (6 bases). Germline V lookup: CDR1 SGHKS, CDR2 YYEKEE (reference sequence). Trimming cost V 4 bases and J 0 bases, with 14 bases left between them. The CDR3 runs 15 residues. The CDR3 protein is CASSRIVTSSYEQYF. The CDR3 region has the DNA TGTGCCAGCAGCCGCATTGTGACTAGCTCCTACGAGCAGTACTTC.

A few counts support this clonotype. The chain recombines TRBV30 with TRBJ1-5; D is possibly TRBD1 (5 bases). Germline CDR1 reads GTSNPN; CDR2 reads SVGIG (reference sequence). Trimming removed 1 base from V and 4 bases from J, with 8 bases in between. There are 13 residues in the CDR3. In DNA form, the CDR3 reads TGTGCCTGGAGTGAGCAGGGAAATCAGCCCCAGCATTTT. This codes for CAWSEQGNQPQHF.

This chain connects TRBV7-6 to TRBJ2-1; TRBD2 agrees at 7 bases. CDR1 SGHVS and CDR2 FNYEAQ come from the germline V gene. V lost 5 bases, J lost 6 bases, and 10 bases stayed unmatched. This CDR3 spans 15 amino acids. The CDR3 bases are TGTGCCAGCAGCCCTGGGACTGGGGGGGGCAATGAGCAGTTCTTC. Translating gives CASSPGTGGGNEQFF.

The chain combines TRBV2 with TRBJ2-7; 7 bases are a match to TRBD1. Trimming took 6 bases from V and 3 from J; bases not matched to a gene: 23. Germline CDR1 SNHLY, CDR2 FYNNEI. The CDR3 runs to 19 residues. CDR3 nucleotides: TGTGCCAGCAGGCCTACTTTTTTGCTCCGCGGACAGGCCAGCTACGAGCAGTACTTC. The encoded protein is CASRPTFLLRGQASYEQYF.

This clonotype was observed many times. This is likely a read error, given that the CDR3 carries no conserved phenylalanine or tryptophan at its end. The limits of the CDR3 on the DNA are not certain, so only TCRdb's listed CDR3 is given. The rearrangement links TRBV20-1 to TRBJ2-7; the table calls TRBD2, which could not be checked here. Termini included, the CDR3 measures 10 amino acids. CDR1 and CDR2 (germline): DFQATT, SNEGSKA (reference sequence). This chain's CDR3 is CSARAPGPST.

The rearrangement links TRBV7-9 to TRBJ2-2; D gene uncertain. Between the trimmed V and J ends, which lost 5 bases and 4 bases, there was a span of 8 bases. Germline loops: CDR1 SEHNR, CDR2 FQNEAQ (reference sequence). The CDR3 has 13 residues. The CDR3 nucleotides are TGTGCCAGCAGCCACGCAGTCACCGGGGAGCTGTTTTTT. Translating gives CASSHAVTGELFF.

The chain links TRBV5-1 to TRBJ2-7, with 9 bases matching TRBD2. Germline V gene sequence: CDR1 SGHRS, CDR2 YFSETQ. V shed 6 bases, J shed 7 bases, and the junction held 14 bases outside the gene matches. This CDR3 has 15 residues. In DNA form, the CDR3 reads TGCGCCAGCAAACTGACGACCGGGACTAGCAGTGAGCAGTACTTC. Translated, it gives CASKLTTGTSSEQYF.

The table lists this clonotype with a few counts. The J gene is TRBJ2-5, the V gene TRBV27; no definite D call. V was shortened by 3 bases and J by 5 bases, with 16 bases between the two germline ends. Looked up from germline, CDR1 is MNHEY and CDR2 is SMNVEV (reference sequence). CDR3 length: 15 residues. CDR3 region: CASSFGQARRETQYF. The CDR3 bases are TGTGCCAGCAGTTTTGGGCAGGCCCGTAGGGAGACCCAGTACTTC.

The chain employs TRBV12-3 or TRBV12-4 and TRBJ2-7; perhaps TRBD2 as D (6 bases). The CDR3 totals 13 residues. Trimming left V 6 bases short and J 4 bases short, with 13 bases between. CDR3 nucleotide sequence: TGTGCCAGCAGCCTATCGACTAGGTACGAGCAGTACTTC. Protein product: CASSLSTRYEQYF.

To note about this clonotype: Given a much more abundant clone one base away, this may be a read error. This rearrangement joins TRBV5-1 to TRBJ2-3; 8 bases match TRBD2. The J segment lost 4 bases and the V segment lost 0 bases, leaving 4 bases of the junction unmatched. CDR3 size: 15 residues. Germline CDR1 reads SGHRS; CDR2 reads YFSETQ. CDR3 amino acids: CASSLAIGGADTQYF. The CDR3 region has the DNA TGCGCCAGCAGCTTGGCCATCGGGGGGGCAGATACGCAGTATTTT. Full variable domain (outside the CDR3, taken from reference TRBV5-1 and TRBJ2-3): KAGVTQTPRYLIKTRGQQVTLSCSPISGHRSVSWYQQTPGQGLQFLFEYFSETQRNKGNFPGRFSGRQFSNSRSEMNVSTLELGDSALYLCASSLAIGGADTQYFGPGTRLTVL.

This chain's CDR3 is CASSYTGWYNEQFF. Written as DNA, the CDR3 is TGTGCCAGCAGCTATACCGGCTGGTACAATGAGCAGTTCTTC. The chain has TRBV12-3 or TRBV12-4 and TRBJ2-1, with D uncertain. Trimming took 6 bases from V and 4 from J, leaving 13 bases between them. The CDR3 has 14 residues.

This clonotype was detected many times. This chain links TRBV12-5 with TRBJ2-1; TRBD2 matches at 7 bases. CDR3 size: 13 residues. V shed 4 bases and J 12 bases; nucleotides not matched to a gene: 9. Germline loops: CDR1 LGHNT, CDR2 FRNRAP. Here the CDR3 DNA reads TGTGCTAGTGGTTGGGGGGGTTTGACACCGCAGTTCTTC. It yields the protein CASGWGGLTPQFF.

This clonotype was picked up many times. V gene TRBV5-6 combines with J gene TRBJ1-1, with D maybe TRBD1 (5 bases). V was shortened by 3 bases and J by 6 bases, with 6 bases between the two germline ends. This CDR3 is built from 11 residues. Germline assignment: CDR1 SGHDT and CDR2 YYEEEE. For the CDR3, the DNA is TGTGCCAGCAGCTGGGACGCTGAAGCTTTCTTT. It encodes CASSWDAEAFF.

The CDR3 DNA reads as TGTGCCAGCAGCTTAGGCAGGGGACTAGCGGGACTAAGAGAGACCCAGTACTTC. It yields the protein CASSLGRGLAGLRETQYF. The chain recombines TRBV7-9 with TRBJ2-5; 13 nucleotides line up with TRBD2. Germline assignment: CDR1 SEHNR and CDR2 FQNEAQ (reference sequence). The CDR3 has 18 amino acids. With 1 base clipped from V and 4 bases from J, the junction kept 9 bases outside the gene matches.

V and J are TRBV6-2 or TRBV6-3 and TRBJ1-5; D is unclear. The CDR3 is made up of 14 amino acids. Germline loops: CDR1 MNHEY, CDR2 SVGEGT. V lost 2 bases, J lost 3 bases, and 8 bases lay in between. In DNA, the CDR3 is TGTGCCAGCAGTTACGGCAGAAACAATCAGCCCCAGCATTTT. Its translation is CASSYGRNNQPQHF.

This clonotype has just a few counts. The V and J genes are TRBV6-6 and TRBJ2-3, with a tentative D call TRBD2 (6 bases). The CDR3 contains 17 residues. V was pared by 2 bases and J by 2 bases, with 17 bases between. The germline V gene has CDR1 MNHNY and CDR2 SVGAGI (reference sequence). Here the CDR3 reads CASSYPGGAEITDTQYF. CDR3 nucleotides: TGTGCCAGCAGTTACCCCGGGGGAGCGGAAATCACAGATACGCAGTATTTT.

Many counts were recorded for this clonotype. This chain joins TRBV29-1 and TRBJ2-5; 9 positions match TRBD1. Germline CDR1 reads SQVTM; CDR2 reads ANQGSEA. Unmatched junction bases numbered 5, after V lost 6 bases and J lost 0 bases. CDR3 length: 14 amino acids. The DNA for the CDR3 is TGCAGCGTCCGGGACAGGGAGAACCAAGAGACCCAGTACTTC. Residues: CSVRDRENQETQYF.

The chain couples TRBV5-4 to TRBJ2-7; 8 bases are a match to TRBD1. V lost 2 bases, J lost 3 bases, and 4 bases stayed unmatched. The CDR3 runs 14 residues. The germline V gene has CDR1 SGHNT and CDR2 YYREEE (reference sequence). CDR3 loop: CASSFWDRSYEQYF. The CDR3 DNA reads as TGTGCCAGCAGCTTTTGGGACAGGAGCTACGAGCAGTACTTC. The complete variable domain, with remaining parts taken from reference TRBV5-4 and TRBJ2-7, reads ETGVTQSPTHLIKTRGQQVTLRCSSQSGHNTVSWYQQALGQGPQFIFQYYREEENGRGNFPPRFSGLQFPNYSSELNVNALELDDSALYLCASSFWDRSYEQYFGPGTRLTVT.

In this sample, this clonotype turned up many times. The chain uses TRBV4-1 and TRBJ2-6; TRBD2 aligns across 7 bases. The length of the CDR3 is 16 residues. Trimming cost V 0 bases and J 2 bases; bases outside gene matches: 1. In germline, CDR1 is MGHRA, CDR2 YSYEKL. DNA for the CDR3: TGCGCCAGCAGCCAAGATCGGGGGGCTGGGGCCAACGTCCTGACTTTC. This encodes CASSQDRGAGANVLTF.

CDR3 coding DNA: TGCGCCAGCAGCCAAGTGGGGACAGCATCCTACGAGCAGTACTTC. This gives the protein CASSQVGTASYEQYF. The chain couples TRBV4-1 to TRBJ2-7, with 7 bases identical to TRBD1. Germline lookup yields CDR1 MGHRA and CDR2 YSYEKL. There are 15 residues in the CDR3. Trimming took 1 base from V and 1 from J; bases not matched to a gene: 4.